This T cell receptor beta chain emerged from a study of T-cell reconstitution after alpha-beta-depleted transplantation in children (dated by TCRdb to the mid-2010s). Looking at the study overall: Using TCR repertoire profiling, the study followed T-cell immune reconstitution in a quantitative way in children after TCRalphabeta/CD19-depleted allogeneic hematopoietic cell transplantation. The paper as a whole reports these results and caveats: Apparently early alphabetaT-cell count recovery about two months after transplant reportedly relied on only several hundred rapidly expanded clones derived from non-depleted graft cells. The high TCRbeta diversity at day 60 in some patients was ascribed to recipient T cells and intrathymic progenitors that had survived conditioning. Hyperexpanded clone frequencies declined over subsequent months; after one year, T-cell counts and TCRbeta diversity were mostly attributed to newly produced T cells.

Libraries were built with PCR. TCRdb names Illumina HiSeq 2500 as the instrument used. Molecular barcoding was employed in the preparation of TCR libraries, with unique molecular identifiers being used to normalize TCRbeta repertoire quantification. TCRdb trimmed the raw reads at Q25, called clones with MiXCR and kept productive beta chains. Rows with one shared CDR3 protein collapse into an entry with the most common genes and DNA. The table for this sample lists 130,000 or so distinct CDR3 sequences; 8% to 10% of them were counted only once. Of the sample, less than 25% falls within the top ten clones. This specimen's treatment or condition label, interpreted: allogeneic hematopoietic cell transplantation with graft depleted of TCRalphabeta T cells and CD19 B cells. The children who served as transplant recipients had been given grafts of TCRalphabeta/CD19-depleted allogeneic hematopoietic cells.

A note on this clonotype: There is no known antigen for this receptor. No base quality values were provided; no much bigger clone lies one nucleotide off.

CDR1 and CDR2, per the germline V gene, are MNHEY and SVGAGI. From the cysteine up to the phenylalanine, the CDR3 has a length of 14 residues. Just the 42-base CDR3 DNA is kept, in frame starting at base 1. Relative to germline, V is missing 3 bases and J is missing 4 bases, with 2 bases of the junction outside any gene match. Recombination connected TRBV6-5 to TRBJ2-1; 8 central bases correspond to TRBD2. This clonotype was obtained from a girl under two years old who had a stem cell transplant for combined immunodeficiency, so the T cells may come from the graft donor. This sample comprised PBMCs, mostly from graft donor cells, obtained 180 days after TCRalphabeta/CD19-depleted stem cell transplant. The bases read TGTGCCAGCAGTTATGCGGGGGGATACAATGAGCAGTTCTTC. The encoded protein is CASSYAGGYNEQFF.